Following are 29 T cell receptor beta chains from one sample sequenced in a study of blood T cell repertoires in COVID-19. The method was immunoSEQ multiplex PCR; TCRdb's version includes in-frame clones alone and lacks a portion of them. Counted here are 450,000 to 500,000 clones, roughly nine tenths occurring once; the ten biggest clones make up 0.7%. The source material was PBMCs or T cells enriched from blood (not recorded which). The receptors here all came from a woman in her late teens or twenties who had recovered from COVID-19.

The chain uses TRBV19 and TRBJ1-5; possibly TRBD1 for D (6 bases). This CDR3 has 13 amino acids. Germline CDR1 is LNHDA and CDR2 is SQIVND (reference sequence). V lost 7 bases and J 7 bases, leaving 14 bases between the germline ends. The CDR3 here is CASTKGGGQPQHF. For the CDR3, the DNA is TGTGCCAGTACCAAGGGAGGGGGACAGCCCCAGCATTTT.

The rearrangement uses TRBV14 and TRBJ2-2; D is undetermined. V was trimmed by 1 base and J by 1 base, leaving 4 bases between them. The CDR3 runs 14 residues. The V gene's germline CDR1 is SGHDN and CDR2 FVKESK. Written as DNA, the CDR3 is TGTGCCAGCAGCCAAGGGAGGAACACCGGGGAGCTGTTTTTT. This gives the protein CASSQGRNTGELFF.

The chain couples TRBV28 to TRBJ2-6; D is unclear. The CDR3 sequence is 18 residues long. The germline CDR1 and CDR2 sequences are MDHEN and SYDVKM. Trimming stripped 3 bases from V and 4 bases from J, with 19 bases between. CDR3 in amino acids: CASSFRGLSSSGANVLTF. The CDR3 DNA reads TGTGCCAGCAGTTTTAGAGGTCTAAGTTCGTCCGGGGCCAACGTCCTGACTTTC.

The chain recombines TRBV4-1 with TRBJ1-5, with TRBD1 as a possible D gene (6 bases). The germline gives CDR1 MGHRA, CDR2 YSYEKL. There are 15 residues in the CDR3. Trimming stripped 3 bases from V and 3 bases from J, with 12 bases between. CDR3 coding DNA: TGCGCCAGCAGCCAGACAGGTCCTTACAATCAGCCCCAGCATTTT. Residues: CASSQTGPYNQPQHF.

The chain has TRBV5-4 and TRBJ1-1, with D possibly being TRBD1 (6 bases). Per germline, CDR1 SGHNT and CDR2 YYREEE (reference sequence). This CDR3 comprises 13 residues. V gave up 9 bases and J gave up 0 bases, with 12 bases separating them. The CDR3 nucleotides are TGTGCCATCCAAGGGACATTGAACACTGAAGCTTTCTTT. It encodes CAIQGTLNTEAFF.

The chain uses TRBV7-2 and TRBJ2-2, with D perhaps TRBD1 (5 bases). Trimming stripped 5 bases from V and 8 bases from J, with 21 bases between. Germline loops: CDR1 SGHTA, CDR2 FQGNSA. The CDR3 covers 16 residues. The CDR3 reads CASSTDSTLQRGELFF. The CDR3 DNA is TGTGCCAGCAGCACCGACAGTACACTGCAACGGGGGGAGCTGTTTTTT.

A few counts support this clone. The chain uses TRBV16 and TRBJ1-2, with D possibly being TRBD1 (5 bases). The CDR3 contains 14 residues. Germline CDR1 reads KGHSY; CDR2 reads FQNENV. V was pared by 0 bases and J by 4 bases, with 9 bases between. This chain's CDR3 is CASSQSTGFYGYTF. The CDR3 DNA reads as TGTGCCAGCAGCCAATCAACAGGTTTCTATGGCTACACCTTC.

As regards this clone: Germline is not matched at one junction end, which may reflect a read error. The chain has TRBV11-2 and TRBJ2-6; TRBD1 matches 7 bases. CDR1 SGHAT and CDR2 FQNNGV come from the germline V gene. The CDR3 has 16 amino acids. Here the CDR3 DNA reads TGTGCCAGCAGCCTAGAGACAGGGACTGGGGCCAACGTCCTGACTTTC. Translating gives CASSLETGTGANVLTF.

The chain couples TRBV12-3 or TRBV12-4 to TRBJ1-1; D unresolved. Trimming took off 8 bases at V and 1 base at J, with 11 bases between the two ends. CDR3 length: 13 amino acids. CDR3 sequence: CASGPTRNTEAFF. CDR3 DNA sequence: TGTGCCAGCGGGCCTACCCGGAACACTGAAGCTTTCTTT.

About this clone: This specimen includes other DNA sequences encoding the same CDR3. J is TRBJ1-3 and V is TRBV7-9; D gene ambiguous. CDR3 size: 14 residues. Germline V lookup: CDR1 SEHNR, CDR2 FQNEAQ (reference sequence). V was cut by 2 bases and J by 0 bases, with 5 bases left in between. The CDR3 bases are TGTGCCAGCAGCTTAACAGACTCTGGAAACACCATATATTTT. Protein product: CASSLTDSGNTIYF.

This clone has a single count. The chain uses TRBV5-1 and TRBJ2-2; perhaps TRBD1 as D (5 bases). The V end lost 0 bases, the J end lost 8 bases, and 11 bases lay between the germline ends. The CDR3 spans 14 residues. Germline V CDR1 and CDR2: SGHRS, YFSETQ. CDR3 protein: CASSLVKGSGELFF. DNA for the CDR3: TGCGCCAGCAGCTTGGTTAAGGGGTCAGGGGAGCTGTTTTTT.

This clone has only one observation. The same CDR3 can be traced to other DNA sequences in this sample. The rearrangement links TRBV5-1 to TRBJ1-5; D gene unclear. The CDR3 contains 13 residues. Between the trimmed V and J ends, which lost 0 bases and 5 bases, there was a span of 6 bases. Germline-derived CDR1 and CDR2 are SGHRS and YFSETQ. The CDR3 DNA is TGCGCCAGCAGCTTGGCCGGGGATCAGCCCCAGCATTTT. It encodes CASSLAGDQPQHF.

As DNA, the CDR3 is TGCGCCAGCAGTGAGTCAATCCGGTCCGGGACTTCCGAAAAACTGTTTTTT. It encodes CASSESIRSGTSEKLFF. The rearrangement uses TRBV10-2 and TRBJ1-4, with D possibly being TRBD1 (5 bases). Trimming pared 0 bases from V and 8 bases from J, leaving 19 bases between. The CDR3 contains 17 residues. Germline values: CDR1 WSHSY, CDR2 SAAADI.

For the CDR3, the DNA is TGTGCCAGCAGTCTTTTACAGGGTGAGCAGTTCTTC. Amino acid sequence: CASSLLQGEQFF. The chain couples TRBV2 to TRBJ2-1, with a tentative D call TRBD1 (6 bases). Trimming cost V 5 bases and J 9 bases, with 11 bases left between them. CDR1 and CDR2 (germline): SNHLY, FYNNEI. The CDR3 extends over 12 amino acids. Combining the CDR3 with reference TRBV2 and TRBJ2-1 gives the whole variable domain EPEVTQTPSHQVTQMGQEVILRCVPISNHLYFYWYRQILGQKVEFLVSFYNNEISEKSEIFDDQFSVERPDGSNFTLKIRSTKLEDSAMYFCASSLLQGEQFFGPGTRLTVL.

V is TRBV7-6 and J is TRBJ2-2, with no clear D. V was pared by 7 bases and J by 1 base, with 10 bases between. Germline V gives CDR1 SGHVS, CDR2 FNYEAQ. This CDR3 contains 14 residues. This chain's CDR3 is CASTRLENTGELFF. DNA for the CDR3: TGTGCCAGCACCAGACTGGAGAACACCGGGGAGCTGTTTTTT. Drawing the rest from reference TRBV7-6 and TRBJ2-2, the complete variable domain is GAGVSQSPRYKVTKRGQDVALRCDPISGHVSLYWYRQALGQGPEFLTYFNYEAQQDKSGLPNDRFSAERPEGSISTLTIQRTEQRDSAMYRCASTRLENTGELFFGEGSRLTVL.

The V call is TRBV18, the J call TRBJ2-7; a weak D match, TRBD2 (5 bases). Trimming pared 2 bases from V and 7 bases from J, leaving 15 bases between. CDR1 and CDR2 from the germline V gene are KGHSH and LQKENI. The length of the CDR3 is 14 residues. Here the CDR3 reads CASSPTVREGEQYF. CDR3 nucleotide sequence: TGTGCCAGCTCACCAACGGTGAGGGAAGGAGAGCAGTACTTC.

This clone was counted a few times. This chain connects TRBV11-2 to TRBJ1-2, with D hard to call. The CDR3 is 14 amino acids. CDR1 is SGHAT, CDR2 FQNNGV, per germline. Trimming cost V 1 base and J 3 bases, with 9 bases left between them. Here the CDR3 DNA reads TGTGCCAGCAGCTTAGGTCCGGGGTACTATGGCTACACCTTC. It encodes CASSLGPGYYGYTF.

This clone was counted once. V gene TRBV30 combines with J gene TRBJ2-1, with 7 bases lining up with TRBD1. The CDR3 spans 12 residues. V was pared by 0 bases and J by 15 bases, with 8 bases of the junction left unmatched. Germline V gene data show CDR1 as GTSNPN and CDR2 as SVGIG (reference sequence). The CDR3 here is CAWSVAQGMRFF. In DNA form, the CDR3 reads TGTGCCTGGAGTGTGGCACAGGGGATGCGGTTCTTC.

A single count supports this clone. The chain combines TRBV19 with TRBJ2-7; 9 bases are a match to TRBD1. Germline V gene lookup returns CDR1 LNHDA and CDR2 SQIVND (reference sequence). Trimming cost V 5 bases and J 3 bases; bases outside gene matches: 5. CDR3 length equals 14 residues. CDR3 nucleotides: TGTGCCAGTAGTCGTGGGACAGGGAGCTACGAGCAGTACTTC. It specifies CASSRGTGSYEQYF.

The V gene is TRBV28, the J gene TRBJ1-1; TRBD1 matches at 8 bases. Germline-derived CDR1 and CDR2 are MDHEN and SYDVKM. This CDR3 contains 13 residues. With 5 bases clipped from V and 8 bases from J, the junction kept 7 bases outside the gene matches. This CDR3 is CASSVSRGLEAFF. The CDR3 nucleotides are TGTGCCAGCAGTGTAAGCAGGGGGCTAGAAGCTTTCTTT.

This chain uses TRBV7-9 with TRBJ2-5; 8 bases match TRBD2. CDR1 and CDR2 from the germline V gene are SEHNR and FQNEAQ (reference sequence). V dropped 7 bases and J dropped 3; count of bases not matched to a gene: 7. The CDR3 runs to 14 residues. CDR3 sequence: CASTRGGSEETQYF. The CDR3 bases are TGTGCCAGCACCCGGGGGGGATCGGAAGAGACCCAGTACTTC. Filled out from reference TRBV7-9 and TRBJ2-5, the complete variable domain reads DTGVSQNPRHKITKRGQNVTFRCDPISEHNRLYWYRQTLGQGPEFLTYFQNEAQLEKSRLLSDRFSAERPKGSFSTLEIQRTEQGDSAMYLCASTRGGSEETQYFGPGTRLLVL.

The DNA for the CDR3 is TGTGCCAGCAGCCTCCAGGGATTGTCTGAAGCTTTCTTT. Translated: CASSLQGLSEAFF. V is TRBV5-4 and J is TRBJ1-1, with a tentative D call TRBD1 (5 bases). Germline CDR1 SGHNT, CDR2 YYREEE (reference sequence). Trimming took off 4 bases at V and 6 bases at J, with 13 bases between the two ends. The CDR3 loop spans 13 amino acids.

Only one count was recorded for this clone. The V gene is TRBV7-3, the J gene TRBJ2-1; a possible D gene is TRBD1 (5 bases). CDR1 SGHTA and CDR2 FQGTGA come from the germline V gene. The V gene lost 5 bases and the J gene lost 12 bases, with 17 bases spanning the gap. The CDR3 loop spans 13 amino acids. This CDR3 is CASSPLEGQGQFF. CDR3 nucleotides: TGTGCCAGCAGCCCCCTTGAAGGTCAGGGGCAGTTCTTC.

The V call is TRBV29-1, the J call TRBJ2-7; tentatively, D is TRBD2 (6 bases). V gave up 7 bases and J gave up 1 base, with 14 bases separating them. Looked up from germline, CDR1 is SQVTM and CDR2 is ANQGSEA. The CDR3 runs 13 residues. The CDR3 bases are TGCAGCGCCTGGGGGGACTTTTCCTACGAGCAGTACTTC. It yields the protein CSAWGDFSYEQYF.

On this clone itself: The junction departs from the called germline gene at one end, perhaps through a read error. The chain recombines TRBV3-1 (or the pseudogene TRBV3-2) with TRBJ1-2; 8 nucleotides match TRBD1. The germline CDR1 and CDR2 sequences are LGHDT and YNNKEL (reference sequence). The CDR3 sequence is 11 residues long. The CDR3 is CASSTRTGLAF. The CDR3 DNA follows: TGTGCCAGCAGCACCCGGACAGGGCTGGCCTTC.

This chain's CDR3 is CASSYGQGNTGELFF. The CDR3 DNA follows: TGTGCCAGCAGTTATGGACAGGGGAACACCGGGGAGCTGTTTTTT. The gene calls are TRBV6-5 and TRBJ2-2; 8 bases are a match to TRBD1. Germline CDR1 is MNHEY and CDR2 is SVGAGI. The CDR3 is made up of 15 amino acids. J was trimmed by 1 base and V by 3 bases; bases with no gene match: 1.

The V call is TRBV2, the J call TRBJ1-4, with 8 bases matching TRBD1. Germline lookup yields CDR1 SNHLY and CDR2 FYNNEI. The CDR3 is 16 residues long. V shed 6 bases, J shed 0 bases, and the junction held 6 bases outside the gene matches. The CDR3 nucleotides are TGTGCCAGCAGCCGGGACAGGTCAGCAACTAATGAAAAACTGTTTTTT. Translated, it gives CASSRDRSATNEKLFF. Combining the CDR3 with reference TRBV2 and TRBJ1-4 gives the whole variable domain EPEVTQTPSHQVTQMGQEVILRCVPISNHLYFYWYRQILGQKVEFLVSFYNNEISEKSEIFDDQFSVERPDGSNFTLKIRSTKLEDSAMYFCASSRDRSATNEKLFFGSGTQLSVL.

The table lists this clone with a few counts. The rearrangement links TRBV30 to TRBJ1-2, with D unresolved. V lost 0 bases to trimming and J lost 4 bases, with 12 bases between them. From germline, CDR1 is GTSNPN and CDR2 SVGIG (reference sequence). The CDR3 length is 14 residues. The CDR3 loop is CAWSVKQTPYGYTF. In DNA, the CDR3 is TGTGCCTGGAGTGTAAAACAGACCCCCTATGGCTACACCTTC. The full variable domain, its missing parts supplied by reference TRBV30 and TRBJ1-2, is SQTIHQWPATLVQPVGSPLSLECTVEGTSNPNLYWYRQAAGRGLQLLFYSVGIGQISSEVPQNLSASRPQDRQFILSSKKLLLSDSGFYLCAWSVKQTPYGYTFGSGTRLTVV.

The chain has TRBV7-8 and TRBJ1-2, with D perhaps matching TRBD1 (5 bases). Germline V gene lookup returns CDR1 SGHVS and CDR2 FQNEAQ. V lost 4 bases and J 8 bases, leaving 14 bases between the germline ends. The CDR3 runs to 13 residues. The CDR3 protein is CASSSTTGRGYTF. The CDR3 DNA reads TGTGCCAGCAGCTCAACAACAGGAAGAGGCTACACCTTC.